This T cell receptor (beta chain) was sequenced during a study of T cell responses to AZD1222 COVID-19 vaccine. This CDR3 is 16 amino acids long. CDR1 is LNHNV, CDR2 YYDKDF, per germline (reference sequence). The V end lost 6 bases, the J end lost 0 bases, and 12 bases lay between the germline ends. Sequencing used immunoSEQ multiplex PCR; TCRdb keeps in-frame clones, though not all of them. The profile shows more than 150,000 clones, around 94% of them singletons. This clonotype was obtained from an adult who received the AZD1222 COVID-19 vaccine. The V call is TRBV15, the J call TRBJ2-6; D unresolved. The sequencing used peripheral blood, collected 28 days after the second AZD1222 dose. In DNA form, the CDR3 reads TGTGCCACCAGAACCTCTTTTATCTCTGGGGCCAACGTCCTGACTTTC. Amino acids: CATRTSFISGANVLTF.